This TCR beta chain appears in the sequencing data of a study of radiotherapy plus CTLA-4 blockade in lung cancer. Whole-study findings and limits: Some TCR clones had been derived from tumors. These clones expanded in peripheral blood after radiotherapy plus ipilimumab. Per reports, early blood T cell clone dynamics, plus interferon-beta, forecast response most strongly.

This clone appeared a single time. Its antigen is not known. The germline gives CDR1 LNHDA, CDR2 SQIVND (reference sequence). Germline trimming cut 6 bases from V and 8 bases from J; bases unmatched to any gene: 6. The length of the CDR3 is 15 residues. Those patients who had chemo-refractory metastatic non-small-cell lung cancer were given focal radiation along with CTLA-4 blockade through ipilimumab. Profiling relied on immunoSEQ multiplex PCR, and the TCRdb table lists in-frame clones only, not all of them. In the table there are some 74,000 clones, roughly three quarters of which are singletons. Sequenced material: peripheral blood, taken from a patient treated with radiotherapy plus ipilimumab. This chain joins TRBV19 and TRBJ2-1; 14 bases map to TRBD2. The sequence was obtained from a human donor with non-small cell lung cancer who had a complete response to radiotherapy plus ipilimumab. CDR3 DNA sequence: TGTGCCAGTAGAGGACTAGCGGGAGGATTCCATGAGCAGTTCTTC. Protein: CASRGLAGGFHEQFF. The full variable domain, with the rest looked up from reference TRBV19 and TRBJ2-1, is DGGITQSPKYLFRKEGQNVTLSCEQNLNHDAMYWYRQDPGQGLRLIYYSQIVNDFQKGDIAEGYSVSREKKESFPLTVTSAQKNPTAFYLCASRGLAGGFHEQFFGPGTRLTVL.